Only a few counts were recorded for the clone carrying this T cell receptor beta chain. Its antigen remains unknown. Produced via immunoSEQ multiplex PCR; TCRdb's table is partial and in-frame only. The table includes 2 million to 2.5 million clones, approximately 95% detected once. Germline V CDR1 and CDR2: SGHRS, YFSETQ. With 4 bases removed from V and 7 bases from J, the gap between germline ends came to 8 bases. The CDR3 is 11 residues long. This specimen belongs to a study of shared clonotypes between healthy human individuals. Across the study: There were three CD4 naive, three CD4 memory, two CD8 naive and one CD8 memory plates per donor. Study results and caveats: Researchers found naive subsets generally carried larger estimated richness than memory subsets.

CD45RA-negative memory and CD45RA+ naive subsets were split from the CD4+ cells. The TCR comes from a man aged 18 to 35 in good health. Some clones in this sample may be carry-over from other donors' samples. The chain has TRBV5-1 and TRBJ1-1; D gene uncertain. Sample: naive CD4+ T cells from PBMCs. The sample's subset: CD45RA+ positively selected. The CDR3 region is CASSQENEAFF. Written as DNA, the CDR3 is TGCGCCAGCAGCCAGGAAAATGAAGCTTTCTTT.